This T cell receptor beta chain was sequenced in a study of T cell responses to AZD1222 COVID-19 vaccine. Broader study findings: Dominant at 160-218 and 743-854, vaccine-associated CD4 TCRs also spanned spike. None of the repertoires were sampled until the peak T cell response had passed. Following two doses of AZD1222, Spike-specific TCR breadth and depth rose. Among the donors, most were white British and more were female, and clonal diversity was possibly underestimated.

The length of the CDR3 is 14 residues. V was shortened by 0 bases and J by 2 bases, with 8 bases between the two germline ends. From germline, CDR1 is KGHSH and CDR2 LQKENI. This clone has a single count. The target antigen is unknown. The data were produced by immunoSEQ multiplex PCR, yet TCRdb's version contains in-frame clones alone and is incomplete. The sample gives around 160,000 clones, approximately 90% of which show up once; around 0.99% is in the top ten. Sequencing was performed on peripheral blood, taken 28 days after the second AZD1222 dose. The TCR originated in an adult who received the AZD1222 COVID-19 vaccine. The chain couples TRBV18 to TRBJ2-7; D is undetermined. CDR3 sequence reads: CASSPPSGTYEQYF. CDR3 bases: TGTGCCAGCTCACCACCCTCAGGTACCTACGAGCAGTACTTC. Full variable domain (rest looked up from reference TRBV18 and TRBJ2-7): NAGVMQNPRHLVRRRGQEARLRCSPMKGHSHVYWYRQLPEEGLKFMVYLQKENIIDESGMPKERFSAEFPKEGPSILRIQQVVRGDSAAYFCASSPPSGTYEQYFGPGTRLTVT.